Below, 7 T cell receptor beta chains from the same sample are listed, as sequenced in a study of blood T cell repertoires in COVID-19. TCRdb's copy holds only in-frame clones and misses some; the assay was immunoSEQ multiplex PCR. The sample holds 250,000 to 300,000 clones, over 75% seen once. The sample was peripheral blood. Every receptor here comes from a woman in her sixties or seventies with COVID-19, enrolled during active disease.

The genes are TRBV3-1 (or the pseudogene TRBV3-2) and TRBJ2-3; 11 nucleotides agree with TRBD2. The V and J ends lost 4 bases and 1 base, in that order; junction bases with no gene match: 7. The CDR3 sequence is 17 residues long. Germline-derived CDR1 and CDR2 are LGHDT and YNNKEL (reference sequence). The CDR3, as DNA: TGTGCCAGCAGCCGAACCGGGACTAGCGGTGGCACAGATACGCAGTATTTT. It specifies CASSRTGTSGGTDTQYF.

This clone was counted between two and nine times. The rearrangement links TRBV2 to TRBJ2-1; the match to TRBD2 covers 13 bases. With V trimmed by 6 bases and J by 10 bases, 12 bases remained unmatched. CDR1 and CDR2 (germline): SNHLY, FYNNEI. The CDR3 is 16 residues long. The DNA for the CDR3 is TGTGCCAGCAGCTCCCTCCCGGGACTAGCGGGACCCGAGCAGTTCTTC. Protein: CASSSLPGLAGPEQFF.

The chain links TRBV24-1 to TRBJ2-2; 9 bases agree with TRBD1. The CDR3 runs 15 residues. Germline V gene data show CDR1 as KGHDR and CDR2 as SFDVKD. V trimming: 4 bases; J trimming: 5 bases; junction bases outside the gene matches: 4. The CDR3 reads CATSDQGTGTGELFF. The CDR3 coding sequence is TGTGCCACCAGTGACCAAGGGACAGGGACCGGGGAGCTGTTTTTT.

The chain employs TRBV7-9 and TRBJ2-3; perhaps TRBD1 as D (6 bases). CDR1 SEHNR and CDR2 FQNEAQ come from the germline V gene (reference sequence). This CDR3 is built from 16 residues. Trimming left V 3 bases short and J 2 bases short, with 15 bases between. The CDR3 bases are TGTGCCAGCAGCTTTTACCGGGACACCGACACAGATACGCAGTATTTT. Translation gives CASSFYRDTDTDTQYF. Using reference TRBV7-9 and TRBJ2-3 for the parts outside the CDR3, the full variable domain is DTGVSQNPRHKITKRGQNVTFRCDPISEHNRLYWYRQTLGQGPEFLTYFQNEAQLEKSRLLSDRFSAERPKGSFSTLEIQRTEQGDSAMYLCASSFYRDTDTDTQYFGPGTRLTVL.

CDR3 sequence: CASQRGHEQFF. CDR3 in DNA: TGTGCCAGCCAAAGAGGCCATGAGCAGTTCTTC. The chain is built from TRBV7-6 and TRBJ2-1; D remains ambiguous. Germline V CDR1 and CDR2: SGHVS, FNYEAQ. With 8 bases removed from V and 8 bases from J, the gap between germline ends came to 10 bases. This CDR3 spans 11 amino acids.

The chain combines TRBV5-1 with TRBJ1-2; 9 nucleotides match TRBD1. The germline gives CDR1 SGHRS, CDR2 YFSETQ. The CDR3 is made up of 14 amino acids. The junction had 2 bases not matched to a gene; V was cut back by 4 bases and J by 1 base. CDR3 nucleotide sequence: TGCGCCAGCAGCCCGGGACAGGGTAACTATGGCTACACCTTC. It yields the protein CASSPGQGNYGYTF.

The J gene is TRBJ1-1, the V gene TRBV27; D unresolved. Trimming removed 0 bases at V and 3 bases at J, with 8 bases between. This CDR3 is 14 amino acids long. CDR1 is MNHEY and CDR2 is SMNVEV in the germline V gene (reference sequence). CDR3: CASSLSSSYTEAFF. In DNA form, the CDR3 reads TGTGCCAGCAGTTTATCGTCCTCCTACACTGAAGCTTTCTTT.